Listed here are 9 T cell receptor beta chains from one sample, sequenced in a study of T cell responses to AZD1222 COVID-19 vaccine. Data came from immunoSEQ multiplex PCR; TCRdb stores just in-frame clones and leaves some out. The table includes 84,000 or so clones, nearly 90% detected once. Specimen: peripheral blood, collected on day 0 of AZD1222 vaccination. All receptors come from an adult in good health.

This clone has only one observation. The chain has TRBV10-2 and TRBJ1-1; 8 bases agree with TRBD1. J lost 10 bases, V lost 8 bases, and 3 bases had no gene match. The V gene's germline CDR1 is WSHSY and CDR2 SAAADI. The CDR3 is 10 amino acids. CDR3 residues: CASQGAAAFF. CDR3 in DNA: TGCGCCAGCCAGGGGGCGGCAGCTTTCTTT.

J is TRBJ2-1 and V is TRBV11-3; 11 nucleotides line up with TRBD2. Germline CDR1 reads SGHNT; CDR2 reads YENEEA. Trimming took 4 bases from V and 8 from J; bases not matched to a gene: 16. This CDR3 contains 18 residues. The CDR3 spells CASSSYSGRARSEDEQFF. CDR3 DNA sequence: TGTGCCAGCAGCTCCTATAGCGGGAGGGCTCGAAGTGAGGATGAGCAGTTCTTC.

This chain connects TRBV6-2 or TRBV6-3 to TRBJ2-1; D remains ambiguous. The CDR3 loop spans 14 amino acids. Trimming stripped 1 base from V and 8 bases from J, with 12 bases between. Germline values: CDR1 MNHEY, CDR2 SVGEGT. This chain's CDR3 is CASSYLSGVYEQFF. The CDR3 coding sequence is TGTGCCAGCAGTTACTTGTCTGGCGTGTATGAGCAGTTCTTC.

The V and J genes are TRBV10-2 and TRBJ2-7; 11 positions match TRBD1. The CDR3 is made up of 14 amino acids. The germline CDR1 and CDR2 sequences are WSHSY and SAAADI. Trimming removed 7 bases from V and 4 bases from J; junction bases left unmatched: 6. The CDR3 nucleotides read TGCGCCAGCACTAGGACAGGGGGCACGTACGAGCAGTACTTC. Protein sequence: CASTRTGGTYEQYF.

The chain links TRBV4-2 to TRBJ1-2; 8 bases align to TRBD1. Per the germline V gene, CDR1 is LGHNA and CDR2 is YNFKEQ. V was clipped by 4 bases and J by 5 bases; unmatched bases: 6. The CDR3 is 14 amino acids. The DNA of the CDR3 is TGTGCCAGCAGCCTCCAGGGGGCCGAATATGGCTACACCTTC. It codes for CASSLQGAEYGYTF.

The rearrangement joins TRBV20-1 to TRBJ2-7; TRBD2 aligns across 8 bases. The V and J ends lost 3 bases and 7 bases, in that order; junction bases with no gene match: 11. The CDR3 totals 14 residues. Germline V gene sequence: CDR1 DFQATT, CDR2 SNEGSKA (reference sequence). This CDR3 is CSASGGTSRSEQYF. CDR3 DNA sequence: TGCAGTGCTAGTGGGGGGACTAGTCGATCGGAGCAGTACTTC.

The J gene is TRBJ2-7, the V gene TRBV5-8; TRBD2 agrees at 7 bases. The CDR3 runs 13 residues. The junction had 3 bases not matched to a gene; V was cut back by 4 bases and J by 2 bases. The V gene's germline CDR1 is SGHTS and CDR2 YDEGEE. CDR3 sequence reads: CASSRTRAYEQYF. The CDR3 coding sequence is TGTGCCAGCAGCCGGACTAGGGCCTACGAGCAGTACTTC.

The chain links TRBV3-1 (or the pseudogene TRBV3-2) to TRBJ1-2; no definite D call. Germline-derived CDR1 and CDR2 are LGHDT and YNNKEL (reference sequence). The ends were cut back, 3 bases at V and 2 bases at J, with 4 bases in the middle. The CDR3 spans 12 residues. The CDR3 is CASSQANYGYTF. The CDR3 DNA reads as TGTGCCAGCAGCCAGGCAAACTATGGCTACACCTTC.

V is TRBV6-6 and J is TRBJ2-2; 9 bases match TRBD1. CDR1 MNHNY and CDR2 SVGAGI come from the germline V gene (reference sequence). CDR3 length: 15 residues. The ends lost 6 bases at V and 5 bases at J; junction bases unmatched: 7. CDR3: CASRKGQGTTGELFF. In DNA form, the CDR3 reads TGTGCCAGCAGAAAGGGACAGGGTACGACCGGGGAGCTGTTTTTT.